This T cell receptor (beta chain) stems from a study of blood T cell repertoires in COVID-19. As for the study in general: From the United States, Italy and Spain came samples of acute and convalescent COVID-19. From T cells, B-cell-depleted T cells, or PBMCs came the material, which was cDNA or gDNA.

Authors' methods: Reference gene primer amplification gave nucleated cell count estimates. Profiled with immunoSEQ multiplex PCR; TCRdb holds only in-frame clones, not every one. D and trimming come from the DNA, and the V and J calls and clone size come from that table. Found here are about 140,000 clones, roughly nine tenths of them singletons; the top ten hold roughly 2.5%. This clone was recorded only once. This CDR3 region has 17 residues. The V gene lost 6 bases and the J gene lost 2 bases, with 19 bases spanning the gap. Germline V gives CDR1 ENHRY, CDR2 SYGVKD. Patients of the Seattle cohort, enrolled during active infection, were followed longitudinally.

This TCR came from a human donor with COVID-19, enrolled during active disease. The donor label of this sample is uncertain. Sequenced material: peripheral blood. The J gene is TRBJ2-2, the V gene TRBV10-3; the D gene is possibly TRBD1 (5 bases). The DNA for the CDR3 is TGTGCCATCAGGAGTGACCTTCAGACAGCAAACACCGGGGAGCTGTTTTTT. This translates into CAIRSDLQTANTGELFF.